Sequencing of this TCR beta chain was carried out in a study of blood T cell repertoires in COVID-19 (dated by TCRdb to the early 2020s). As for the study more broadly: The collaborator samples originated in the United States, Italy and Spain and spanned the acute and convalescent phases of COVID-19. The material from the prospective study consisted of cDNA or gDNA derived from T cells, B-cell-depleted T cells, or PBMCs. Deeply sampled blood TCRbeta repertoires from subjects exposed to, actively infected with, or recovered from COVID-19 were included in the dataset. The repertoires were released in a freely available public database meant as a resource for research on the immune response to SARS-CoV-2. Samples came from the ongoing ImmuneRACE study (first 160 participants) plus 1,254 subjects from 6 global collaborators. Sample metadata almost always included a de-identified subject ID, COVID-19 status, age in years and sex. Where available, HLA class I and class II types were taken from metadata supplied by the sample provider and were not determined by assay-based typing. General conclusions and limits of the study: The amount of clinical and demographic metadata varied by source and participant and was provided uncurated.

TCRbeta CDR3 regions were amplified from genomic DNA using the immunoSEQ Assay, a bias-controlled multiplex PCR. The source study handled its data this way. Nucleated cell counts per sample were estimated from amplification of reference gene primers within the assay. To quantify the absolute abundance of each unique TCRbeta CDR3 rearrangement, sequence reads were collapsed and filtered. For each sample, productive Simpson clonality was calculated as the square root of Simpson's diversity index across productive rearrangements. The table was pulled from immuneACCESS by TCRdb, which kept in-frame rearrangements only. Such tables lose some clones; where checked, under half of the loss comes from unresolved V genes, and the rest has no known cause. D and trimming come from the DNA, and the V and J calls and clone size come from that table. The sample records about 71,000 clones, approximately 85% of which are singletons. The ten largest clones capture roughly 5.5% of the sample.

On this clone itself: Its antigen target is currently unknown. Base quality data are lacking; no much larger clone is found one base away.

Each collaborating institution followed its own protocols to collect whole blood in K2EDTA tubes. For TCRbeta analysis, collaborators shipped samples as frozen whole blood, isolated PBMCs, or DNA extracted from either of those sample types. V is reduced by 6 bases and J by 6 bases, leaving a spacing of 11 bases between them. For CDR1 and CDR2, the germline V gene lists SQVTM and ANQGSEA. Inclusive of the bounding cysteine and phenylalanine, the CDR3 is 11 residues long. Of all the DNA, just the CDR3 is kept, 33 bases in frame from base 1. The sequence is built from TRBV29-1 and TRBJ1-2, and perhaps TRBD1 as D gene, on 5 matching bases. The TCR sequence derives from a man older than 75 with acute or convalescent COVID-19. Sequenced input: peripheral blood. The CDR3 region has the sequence CSVPRGDGYTF. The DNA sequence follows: TGCAGCGTCCCGCGGGGGGATGGCTACACCTTC.